Detailed here is one T cell receptor beta chain. What it binds is not known. The sample belongs to a study of Ad26.COV2.S vaccination and SARS-CoV-2 variants. Study overall: This donor came from the COV1001 trial of Ad26.COV2.S.

The study's findings and limits: Estimates derived from TCR breadth and depth analyses may have underestimated total T cell responses.

This CDR3 region has 15 residues. Trimming took 3 bases from V and 0 from J; bases not matched to a gene: 5. Germline V CDR1 and CDR2: SGHNT, YYREEE (reference sequence). Data came from immunoSEQ multiplex PCR; TCRdb stores just in-frame clones and leaves some out. The sample records 400,000 to 500,000 clones, roughly 87% being singletons. Specified treatment: around 19 received Ad26.COV2.S at low or high dose, single or two shots; five or six received placebo; per-sample allocation not given. Samples analyzed were those drawn on day 63 after the first vaccine or placebo injection. The input for sequencing was peripheral blood, taken in a trial of Ad26.COV2.S vaccine versus placebo. The rearrangement uses TRBV5-4 and TRBJ2-7; TRBD2 matches at 8 bases. The sequence derives from a person aged 18-60 years who received the Ad26.COV2.S COVID-19 vaccine or a placebo. CDR3 sequence: CASSWGGGSSYEQYF. CDR3 sequence (DNA): TGTGCCAGCAGCTGGGGCGGGGGGAGCTCCTACGAGCAGTACTTC.